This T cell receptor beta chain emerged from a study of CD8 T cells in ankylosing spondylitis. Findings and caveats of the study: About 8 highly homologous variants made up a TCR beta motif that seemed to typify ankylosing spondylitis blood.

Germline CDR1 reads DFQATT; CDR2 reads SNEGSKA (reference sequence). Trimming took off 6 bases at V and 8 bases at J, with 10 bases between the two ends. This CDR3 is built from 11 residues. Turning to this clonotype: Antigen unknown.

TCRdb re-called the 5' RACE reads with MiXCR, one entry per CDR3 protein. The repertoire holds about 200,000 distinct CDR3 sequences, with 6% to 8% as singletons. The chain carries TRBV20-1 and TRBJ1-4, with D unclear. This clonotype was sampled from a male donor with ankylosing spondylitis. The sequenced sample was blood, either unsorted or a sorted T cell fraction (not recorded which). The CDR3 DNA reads TGCAGTGCGCTCCAAGAGGAAAAACTGTTTTTT. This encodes CSALQEEKLFF.